This T cell receptor (beta chain) was identified in a study of radiotherapy plus CTLA-4 blockade in lung cancer. Study conclusions and caveats: Early clone dynamics of blood T cells, plus interferon-beta, reportedly predicted response best. Tumor-origin TCR clones grew in blood after radiotherapy plus ipilimumab.

Measured with immunoSEQ multiplex PCR; TCRdb has only the in-frame clones, and not every one. The data show about 80,000 clones, with about 84% seen just once and around 0.72% held by the top ten. About this clone: Antigen unknown.

Enrolled patients, whose metastatic non-small-cell lung cancer was chemo-refractory, received focal radiation plus CTLA-4 blockade with ipilimumab. CDR3 size: 16 residues. Unmatched junction bases numbered 7, after V lost 2 bases and J lost 6 bases. CDR1 is MNHNY and CDR2 is SVGAGI in the germline V gene (reference sequence). The sequence derives from a human donor with non-small cell lung cancer who had stable disease on radiotherapy plus ipilimumab. This sequence joins TRBV6-6 and TRBJ1-6, with TRBD1 matching over 7 bases. Sequenced material: peripheral blood, taken from a patient treated with radiotherapy plus ipilimumab. The CDR3 sequence is CASSYRGDSLNSPLHF. The DNA for the CDR3 is TGTGCCAGCAGTTACCGGGGGGACAGCCTTAATTCACCCCTCCACTTT.